A single sample gave rise to the 15 T cell receptor beta chains below, sequenced in a study of blood T cell repertoires in COVID-19. The repertoire was sequenced with immunoSEQ multiplex PCR; TCRdb's copy has only in-frame clones and lacks some. The sample lists approximately 110,000 clones, more than 75% occurring once. Sequencing input: peripheral blood. These receptors all stem from a man between 70 and 80 years old with acute or convalescent COVID-19.

The chain is built from TRBV30 and TRBJ2-3, with 7 bases that match TRBD2. There are 13 residues in the CDR3. After removal of 5 bases from V and 1 base from J, the junction contained 3 bases not matched to a gene. Per the germline V gene, CDR1 is GTSNPN and CDR2 is SVGIG (reference sequence). CDR3 sequence: CAWGLGGTDTQYF. The CDR3 region has the DNA TGTGCCTGGGGACTAGGTGGCACAGATACGCAGTATTTT.

This chain connects TRBV5-4 to TRBJ2-5; 13 bases agree with TRBD2. The V gene end was trimmed by 3 bases and the J gene end by 2 bases; junction bases not matched to a gene: 4. CDR1 is SGHNT, CDR2 YYREEE, per germline (reference sequence). The CDR3 runs 16 residues. The CDR3 bases are TGTGCCAGCAGCTGGGGACTAGCGGGGTTGCAAGAGACCCAGTACTTC. It translates to CASSWGLAGLQETQYF.

This clone has just one count. CDR3 coding DNA: TGCGCCAGCCGACCGGGGGGGAGGGCGCAGGTGAACACTGAAGCTTTCTTT. It codes for CASRPGGRAQVNTEAFF. The V call is TRBV5-1, the J call TRBJ1-1; TRBD1 is a possible D gene (5 bases). V was shortened by 7 bases and J by 0 bases, with 22 bases between the two germline ends. Germline V gives CDR1 SGHRS, CDR2 YFSETQ. The CDR3 runs 17 residues.

The count of this clone is one. The rearrangement joins TRBV3-1 (or the pseudogene TRBV3-2) to TRBJ1-3, with 9 positions matching TRBD1. The CDR3 totals 15 residues. V lost 6 bases and J lost 9; bases outside the gene matches: 12. Germline loops: CDR1 LGHDT, CDR2 YNNKEL (reference sequence). This chain's CDR3 is CASSPNRQGGGTIYF. The DNA of the CDR3 is TGTGCCAGCAGTCCTAACAGACAGGGGGGCGGCACCATATATTTT.

J is TRBJ2-6 and V is TRBV7-9; D remains ambiguous. The germline V gene encodes CDR1 SEHNR and CDR2 FQNEAQ (reference sequence). V was pared by 1 base and J by 0 bases, with 4 bases between. The length of the CDR3 is 15 residues. CDR3 coding DNA: TGTGCCAGCAGCTTAGGCAGCTCTGGGGCCAACGTCCTGACTTTC. Its translation: CASSLGSSGANVLTF.

The V call is TRBV5-6, the J call TRBJ1-2; the D is unclear. Trimming pared 0 bases from V and 8 bases from J, leaving 11 bases between. This CDR3 region has 13 residues. Germline V gene lookup returns CDR1 SGHDT and CDR2 YYEEEE. The CDR3 region has the DNA TGTGCCAGCAGCTTGGAGGGAAGAGGGGGCTACACCTTC. Translation: CASSLEGRGGYTF.

The chain joins TRBV30 to TRBJ1-4; D is unresolved. Trimming removed 8 bases from V and 4 bases from J, with 14 bases in between. Germline values: CDR1 GTSNPN, CDR2 SVGIG (reference sequence). This CDR3 is built from 13 residues. CDR3 sequence reads: CAGSAEGNEKLFF. CDR3 bases: TGTGCCGGATCTGCGGAGGGTAATGAAAAACTGTTTTTT.

DNA of the CDR3: TGTGCCAGCAGTTTGGACAGGCCCCGAGCCACTGAAGCTTTCTTT. Translation gives CASSLDRPRATEAFF. The chain employs TRBV28 and TRBJ1-1; 7 bases align to TRBD1. The CDR3 contains 15 residues. Trimming at V came to 3 bases and at J to 4 bases, leaving 8 bases not matched to a gene. Germline-derived CDR1 and CDR2 are MDHEN and SYDVKM.

This chain links TRBV29-1 with TRBJ2-1; 10 bases match TRBD2. The CDR3 has 15 residues. CDR1 is SQVTM, CDR2 ANQGSEA, per germline. V was pared by 6 bases and J by 3 bases, with 8 bases of the junction left unmatched. CDR3 protein: CSVRLAGVYYNEQFF. Written as DNA, the CDR3 is TGCAGCGTGCGCCTAGCGGGAGTTTACTACAATGAGCAGTTCTTC.

This sequence joins TRBV11-2 and TRBJ1-6, with a tentative D call TRBD1 (6 bases). Trimming took 4 bases from V and 9 from J, leaving 13 bases between them. The CDR3 is made up of 14 amino acids. From germline, CDR1 is SGHAT and CDR2 FQNNGV. The CDR3 reads CASSSDSRSSPLHF. The CDR3 DNA reads TGTGCCAGCAGCTCGGACAGTCGGTCTTCACCCCTCCACTTT. Complete variable domain (other parts from reference TRBV11-2 and TRBJ1-6): EAGVAQSPRYKIIEKRQSVAFWCNPISGHATLYWYQQILGQGPKLLIQFQNNGVVDDSQLPKDRFSAERLKGVDSTLKIQPAKLEDSAVYLCASSSDSRSSPLHFGNGTRLTVT.

J is TRBJ2-2 and V is TRBV12-5; 8 positions agree with TRBD2. The CDR3 totals 14 residues. CDR1 LGHNT and CDR2 FRNRAP come from the germline V gene. V was pared by 3 bases and J by 4 bases, with 1 base of the junction left unmatched. The CDR3 region has the DNA TGTGCTAGTGGTTTCAGCGGGGGCACCGGGGAGCTGTTTTTT. Protein sequence: CASGFSGGTGELFF.

The CDR3 loop is CASSPGTPNTGELFF. The DNA for the CDR3 is TGTGCCAGCAGCCCCGGGACTCCAAACACCGGGGAGCTGTTTTTT. The chain is built from TRBV5-4 and TRBJ2-2; TRBD2 is a possible D gene (6 bases). The CDR3 covers 15 residues. CDR1 SGHNT and CDR2 YYREEE come from the germline V gene (reference sequence). Deletions cut 4 bases from V and 2 bases from J, with 12 bases between.

This chain joins TRBV9 and TRBJ1-2; D ambiguous. This CDR3 has 14 residues. Trimming left V 4 bases short and J 3 bases short, with 13 bases between. Germline values: CDR1 SGDLS, CDR2 YYNGEE. CDR3 coding DNA: TGTGCCAGCAGCTCTCCGAGAGCGGACTATGGCTACACCTTC. Translated: CASSSPRADYGYTF.

This rearrangement joins TRBV18 to TRBJ1-3; 8 nucleotides match TRBD1. Germline V gene lookup returns CDR1 KGHSH and CDR2 LQKENI. V shed 8 bases and J 0 bases; nucleotides not matched to a gene: 6. The CDR3 contains 15 residues. The CDR3 loop is CASGQDRVSGNTIYF. The CDR3 DNA follows: TGTGCCAGCGGTCAGGACAGGGTCTCTGGAAACACCATATATTTT.

V gene TRBV28 combines with J gene TRBJ1-2; D unclear. Germline V gene lookup returns CDR1 MDHEN and CDR2 SYDVKM. The CDR3 runs to 10 residues. V lost 6 bases and J 6 bases, leaving 5 bases between the germline ends. Here the CDR3 DNA reads TGTGCCAGCAGGTCAGATGGCTACACCTTC. It codes for CASRSDGYTF.